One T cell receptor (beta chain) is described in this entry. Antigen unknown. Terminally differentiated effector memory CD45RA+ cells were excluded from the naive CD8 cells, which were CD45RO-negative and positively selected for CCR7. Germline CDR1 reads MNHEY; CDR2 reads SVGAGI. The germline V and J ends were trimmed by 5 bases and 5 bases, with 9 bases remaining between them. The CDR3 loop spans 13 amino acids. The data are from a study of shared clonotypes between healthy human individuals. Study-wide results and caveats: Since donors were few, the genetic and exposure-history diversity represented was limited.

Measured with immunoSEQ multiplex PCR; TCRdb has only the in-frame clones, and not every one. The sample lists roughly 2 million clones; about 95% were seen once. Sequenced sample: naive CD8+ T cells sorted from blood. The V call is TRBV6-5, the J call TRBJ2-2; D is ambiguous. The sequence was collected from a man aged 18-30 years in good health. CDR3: CASSASGTGELFF. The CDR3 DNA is TGTGCCAGCAGTGCCTCAGGAACCGGGGAGCTGTTTTTT.